This TCR beta chain is from a study of radiation and T cells in renal cell carcinoma. Germline loops: CDR1 GTSNPN, CDR2 SVGIG (reference sequence). CDR3 length: 13 residues. The germline V and J ends were trimmed by 4 bases and 4 bases, with 11 bases remaining between them. Measured with immunoSEQ multiplex PCR; TCRdb has only the in-frame clones, and not every one. Here the sample spans some 30,000 clones, about 84% being singletons. The time point denotes: blood 4 weeks post-SBRT, at nephrectomy. Indicated treatment: 15 Gy SBRT to primary tumor, nephrectomy 4 weeks later. V usage is TRBV30 and J usage is TRBJ1-5; D may be TRBD1 (6 bases). The sequencing used blood, collected from a patient whose treatment included radiotherapy and nephrectomy. The receptor's source is a man between 60 and 70 years old with renal cell carcinoma. CDR3 nucleotides: TGTGCCTGGACCAAACAGGGAAATCAGCCCCAGCATTTT. Amino acids: CAWTKQGNQPQHF. Full variable domain (missing parts from reference TRBV30 and TRBJ1-5): SQTIHQWPATLVQPVGSPLSLECTVEGTSNPNLYWYRQAAGRGLQLLFYSVGIGQISSEVPQNLSASRPQDRQFILSSKKLLLSDSGFYLCAWTKQGNQPQHFGDGTRLSIL.